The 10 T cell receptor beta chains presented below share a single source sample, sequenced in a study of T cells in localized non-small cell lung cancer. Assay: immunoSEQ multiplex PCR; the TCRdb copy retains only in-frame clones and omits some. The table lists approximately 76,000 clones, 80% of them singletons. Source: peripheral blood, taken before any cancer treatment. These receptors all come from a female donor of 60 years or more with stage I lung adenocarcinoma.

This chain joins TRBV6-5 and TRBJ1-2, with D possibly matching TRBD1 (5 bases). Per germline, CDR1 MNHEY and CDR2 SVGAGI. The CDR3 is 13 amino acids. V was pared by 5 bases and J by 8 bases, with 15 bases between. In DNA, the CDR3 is TGTGCCAGCAGTCCACGCAGGGAGGAGGGCTACACCTTC. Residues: CASSPRREEGYTF.

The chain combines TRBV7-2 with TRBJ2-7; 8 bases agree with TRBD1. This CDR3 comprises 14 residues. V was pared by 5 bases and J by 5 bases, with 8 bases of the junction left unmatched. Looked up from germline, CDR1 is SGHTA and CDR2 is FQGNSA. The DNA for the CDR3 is TGTGCCAGCAGCCAAACGGGACAGGTAGACGAGCAGTACTTC. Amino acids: CASSQTGQVDEQYF. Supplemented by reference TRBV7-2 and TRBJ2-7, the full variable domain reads GAGVSQSPSNKVTEKGKDVELRCDPISGHTALYWYRQSLGQGLEFLIYFQGNSAPDKSGLPSDRFSAERTGGSVSTLTIQRTQQEDSAVYLCASSQTGQVDEQYFGPGTRLTVT.

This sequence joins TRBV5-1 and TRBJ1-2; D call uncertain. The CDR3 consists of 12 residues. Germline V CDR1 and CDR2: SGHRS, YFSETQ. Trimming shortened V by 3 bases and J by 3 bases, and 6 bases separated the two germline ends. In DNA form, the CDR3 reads TGCGCCAGCAGCTCCCCGGACTATGGCTACACCTTC. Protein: CASSSPDYGYTF.

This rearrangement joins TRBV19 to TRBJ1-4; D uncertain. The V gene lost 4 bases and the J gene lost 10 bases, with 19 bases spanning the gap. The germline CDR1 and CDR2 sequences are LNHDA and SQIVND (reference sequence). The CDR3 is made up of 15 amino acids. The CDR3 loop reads CASSSPGELASKLFF. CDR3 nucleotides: TGTGCCAGTAGTAGCCCCGGGGAATTGGCTTCAAAACTGTTTTTT.

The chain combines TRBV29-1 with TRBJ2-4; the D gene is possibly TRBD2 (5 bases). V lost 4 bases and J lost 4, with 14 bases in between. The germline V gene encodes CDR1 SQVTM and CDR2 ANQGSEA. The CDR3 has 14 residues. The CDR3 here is CSVVSGWGKNIQYF. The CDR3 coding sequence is TGCAGCGTTGTATCGGGGTGGGGAAAAAACATTCAGTACTTC. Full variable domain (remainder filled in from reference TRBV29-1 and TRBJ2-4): SAVISQKPSRDICQRGTSLTIQCQVDSQVTMMFWYRQQPGQSLTLIATANQGSEATYESGFVIDKFPISRPNLTFSTLTVSNMSPEDSSIYLCSVVSGWGKNIQYFGAGTRLSVL.

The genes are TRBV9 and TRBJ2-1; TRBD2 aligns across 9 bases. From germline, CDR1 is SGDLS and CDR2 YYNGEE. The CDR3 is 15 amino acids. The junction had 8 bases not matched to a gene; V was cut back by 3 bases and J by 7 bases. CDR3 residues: CASSAQAGGMNEQFF. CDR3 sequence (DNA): TGTGCCAGCAGCGCCCAAGCGGGAGGTATGAATGAGCAGTTCTTC.

CDR3 sequence reads: CASSRGVDEKLFF. CDR3 DNA: TGTGCCAGCAGCAGGGGGGTCGATGAAAAACTGTTTTTT. The gene calls are TRBV6-1 and TRBJ1-4; 7 bases align to TRBD1. With V trimmed by 6 bases and J by 6 bases, 4 bases remained unmatched. The V gene's germline CDR1 is MNHNS and CDR2 SASEGT. This CDR3 is 13 amino acids long.

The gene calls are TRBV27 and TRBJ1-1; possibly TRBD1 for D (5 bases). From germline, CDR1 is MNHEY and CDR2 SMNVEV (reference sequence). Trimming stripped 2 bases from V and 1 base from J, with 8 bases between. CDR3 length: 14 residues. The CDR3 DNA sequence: TGTGCCAGCAGTTTAAGGGGCTCGAACACTGAAGCTTTCTTT. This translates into CASSLRGSNTEAFF.

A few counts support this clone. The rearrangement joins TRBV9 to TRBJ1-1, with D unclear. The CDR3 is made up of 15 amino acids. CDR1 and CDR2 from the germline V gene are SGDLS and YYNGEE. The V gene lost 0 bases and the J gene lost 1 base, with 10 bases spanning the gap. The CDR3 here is CASSVGRSQNTEAFF. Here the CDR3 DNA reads TGTGCCAGCAGCGTAGGCCGTTCCCAGAACACTGAAGCTTTCTTT.

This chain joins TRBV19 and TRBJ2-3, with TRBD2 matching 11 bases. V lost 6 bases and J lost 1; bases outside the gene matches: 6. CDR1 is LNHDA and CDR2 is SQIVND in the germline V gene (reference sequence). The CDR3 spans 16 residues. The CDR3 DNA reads TGTGCCAGTAGACCTAGCGGGAGGACCGGCACAGATACGCAGTATTTT. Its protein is CASRPSGRTGTDTQYF.